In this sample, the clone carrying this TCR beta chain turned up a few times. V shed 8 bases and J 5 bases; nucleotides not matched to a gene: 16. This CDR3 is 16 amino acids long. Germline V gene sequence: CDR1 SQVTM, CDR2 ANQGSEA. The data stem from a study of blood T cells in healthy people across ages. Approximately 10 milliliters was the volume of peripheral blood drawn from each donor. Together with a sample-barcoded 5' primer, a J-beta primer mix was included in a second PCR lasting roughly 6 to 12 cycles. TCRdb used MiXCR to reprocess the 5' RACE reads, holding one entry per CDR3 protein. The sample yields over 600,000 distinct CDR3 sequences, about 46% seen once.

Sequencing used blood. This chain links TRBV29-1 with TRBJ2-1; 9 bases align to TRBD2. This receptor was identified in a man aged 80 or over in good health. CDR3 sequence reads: CSSSSRLAGLNNEQFF. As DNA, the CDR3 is TGCAGCTCATCCTCTCGGCTAGCGGGACTCAACAATGAGCAGTTCTTC.